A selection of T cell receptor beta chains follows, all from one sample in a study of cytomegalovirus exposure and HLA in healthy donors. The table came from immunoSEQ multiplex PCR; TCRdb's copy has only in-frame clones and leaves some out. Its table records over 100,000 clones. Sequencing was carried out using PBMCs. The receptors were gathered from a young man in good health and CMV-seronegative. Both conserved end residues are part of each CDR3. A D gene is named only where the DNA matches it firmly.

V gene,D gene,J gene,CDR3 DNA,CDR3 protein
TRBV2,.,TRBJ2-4,TGTGCCAGCAGCAGGGAACCCGAAAACATTCAGTACTTC,CASSREPENIQYF
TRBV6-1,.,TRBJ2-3,TGTGCCAGCAGTGAAGCCCCAGGGGGGAATTTT,CASSEAPGGNF
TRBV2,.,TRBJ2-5,TGTGCCAGCAGAACAGGAGGGGAGACCCAGTACTTC,CASRTGGETQYF
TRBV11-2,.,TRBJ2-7,TGTGCCAGCAGCTACGGTTACGAGCAGTACTTC,CASSYGYEQYF
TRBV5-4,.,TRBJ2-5,TGTGCCAGCAGCTTGGCAGGGTTCGGAGAGACCCAGTACTTC,CASSLAGFGETQYF
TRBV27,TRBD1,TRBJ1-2,TGTGCCAGCAGTTTTATTAGGACAGGGAGGGCGTTTGGCTACACCTTC,CASSFIRTGRAFGYTF
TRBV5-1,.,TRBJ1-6,TGCGCCAGCAGCTTGGCGGGGAGAGGGATATCACCCCTCCACTTT,CASSLAGRGISPLHF
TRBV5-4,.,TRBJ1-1,TGTGCCAGCAGCATCCAGGGGCAGGGAACTGAAGCTTTCTTT,CASSIQGQGTEAFF
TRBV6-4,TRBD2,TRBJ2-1,TGTGCCAGCAGTGCCGGGACTAGCGGGGGCAATGAGCAGTTCTTC,CASSAGTSGGNEQFF
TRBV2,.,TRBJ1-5,TGTGCCAGCACGGACTCAAATAGCAATCAGCCCCAGCATTTT,CASTDSNSNQPQHF
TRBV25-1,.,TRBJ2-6,TGTGCCAGCAGTGAGTGGAGGACCGGGGCCAACGTCCTGACTTTC,CASSEWRTGANVLTF
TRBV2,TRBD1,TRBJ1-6,TGTGCCAGCAGTGAACAGGGGGCGAGCGGATCACCCCTCCACTTT,CASSEQGASGSPLHF
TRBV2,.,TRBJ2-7,TGTGCCAGCAGTGAATTGGGCAGCTCCTCCTACGAGCAGTACTTC,CASSELGSSSYEQYF
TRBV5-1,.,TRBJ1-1,TGCGCCAGCAGCCTGGAGACTAACACTGAAGCTTTCTTT,CASSLETNTEAFF
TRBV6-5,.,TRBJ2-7,TGTGCCAGCAAATGGCAGGTTCTCTCCTACGAGCAGTACTTC,CASKWQVLSYEQYF
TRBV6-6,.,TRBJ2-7,TGTGCCAGCAGTCCCGTTGGCCAGGAATTCGAGCAGTACTTC,CASSPVGQEFEQYF
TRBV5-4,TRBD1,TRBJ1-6,TGTGCCAGCAGCTTGAAGGGGGCTAATTCACCCCTCCACTTT,CASSLKGANSPLHF
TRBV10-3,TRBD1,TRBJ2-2,TGTGCCATCAGGGATCCAGGGGGCGCAGGGGGGACCGGGGAGCTGTTTTTT,CAIRDPGGAGGTGELFF
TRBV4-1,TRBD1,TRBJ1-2,TGCGCCAGCAGCCAAGTGGCAGGGGGATTCGATGGCTACACCTTC,CASSQVAGGFDGYTF
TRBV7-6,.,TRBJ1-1,TGTGCCAGCAGCTTAGCCATGCAGGCGTACACTGAAGCTTTCTTT,CASSLAMQAYTEAFF
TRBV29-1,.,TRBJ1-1,TGCAGCGTTGTAAAGGGGGTGAGTGAAGCTTTCTTT,CSVVKGVSEAFF
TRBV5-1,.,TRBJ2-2,TGCGCCAGCAGCTTGGGTTTTGGGCCTAACACCGGGGAGCTGTTTTTT,CASSLGFGPNTGELFF
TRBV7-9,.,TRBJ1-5,TGTGCCAGCAGCTTAGGTCGAGATCAGCCCCAGCATTTT,CASSLGRDQPQHF
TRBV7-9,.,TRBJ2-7,TGTGCCAGCAGCTTAGAGCTGCGACAGTACGAGCAGTACTTC,CASSLELRQYEQYF
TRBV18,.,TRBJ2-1,TGTGCCAGCTCACCATTTTCCCCACAAGGGAGCTACAATGAGCAGTTCTTC,CASSPFSPQGSYNEQFF
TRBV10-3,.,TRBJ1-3,TGTGCCATCAGTACCAGGCAAGACGGCTCTGGAAACACCATATATTTT,CAISTRQDGSGNTIYF
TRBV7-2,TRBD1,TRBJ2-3,TGTGCCAGCAGGTCCGGGACAGGGTTAGATACGCAGTATTTT,CASRSGTGLDTQYF
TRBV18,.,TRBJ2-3,TGTGCCAGCTCAACCCAGCTGGGGGGAGATACGCAGTATTTT,CASSTQLGGDTQYF
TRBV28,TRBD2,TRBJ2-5,TGTGCCACCTCGGGCGGGGGAACGGGGGGTCAAGAGACCCAGTACTTC,CATSGGGTGGQETQYF
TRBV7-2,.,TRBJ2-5,TGTGCCAGCAGAAGGGGGTTAGAGACCCAGTACTTC,CASRRGLETQYF
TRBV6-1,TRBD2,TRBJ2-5,TGTGCCAGCATCTCCGGGGGGAGGGGACAAGAGACCCAGTACTTC,CASISGGRGQETQYF
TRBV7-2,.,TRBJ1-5,TGTGCCAGCAGCCCTAGAGGCAGGGGAGTGGGTTATAGCAATCAGCCCCAGCATTTT,CASSPRGRGVGYSNQPQHF
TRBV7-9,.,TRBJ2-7,TGTGCCAGCAGCCTGACAGACTCCTACGAGCAGTACTTC,CASSLTDSYEQYF
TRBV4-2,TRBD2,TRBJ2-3,TGTGCCAGCAGCCAAGAGGCTAGCGGGGTAGATACGCAGTATTTT,CASSQEASGVDTQYF
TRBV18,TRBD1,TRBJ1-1,TGTGCCAGCTCACCTCGGACAGGCTTCTGGGACGTCCTCCCTGAAGCTTTCTTT,CASSPRTGFWDVLPEAFF
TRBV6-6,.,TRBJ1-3,TGTGCCAGCAGTAGAGGGCTCTCTGGAAACACCATATATTTT,CASSRGLSGNTIYF
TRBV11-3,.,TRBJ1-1,TGTGCCAGCAGCTCGGGTACAGGGATGAACACTGAAGCTTTCTTT,CASSSGTGMNTEAFF
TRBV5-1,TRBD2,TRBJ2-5,TGCGCCAGCAGCGGCTTAGCGGGGGGGCCAGAGACCCAGTACTTC,CASSGLAGGPETQYF
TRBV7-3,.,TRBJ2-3,TGTGCCAGCAGCCAAGGGGGGGCGGGCACAGATACGCAGTATTTT,CASSQGGAGTDTQYF
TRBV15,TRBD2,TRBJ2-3,TGTGCCACCAGCAGAGACGGGCTAGCGGGGGTCACAGATACGCAGTATTTT,CATSRDGLAGVTDTQYF
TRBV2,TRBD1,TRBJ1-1,TGTGCCAGCCAAACCCGGGACAGGGGAGCTTTCTTT,CASQTRDRGAFF